This entry features one T cell receptor (beta chain) sequence. This clone has more than one count but fewer than ten. The antigen it recognizes is unknown. No clone much larger than this one lies a single base away; base qualities are absent. As encoded in the germline V gene (reference sequence), CDR1 is SGHAT while CDR2 is FQDESV. The CDR3 contains 16 residues, cysteine and phenylalanine counted. Only the CDR3 region is kept as DNA, spanning 48 bases read in frame from base 1. Trimming at the junction amounts to 1 base on V and 2 bases on J, and the germline ends lie 11 bases apart. The data belong to a study of blood T cell repertoires in COVID-19 (TCRdb year 2020). Regarding the study in general: Samples from collaborators originated in the United States, Italy and Spain and spanned both the acute and convalescent phases of COVID-19. The material from the prospective study consisted of cDNA or gDNA derived from T cells, B-cell-depleted T cells, or PBMCs. Deeply sampled blood TCRbeta repertoires from subjects exposed to, actively infected with, or recovered from COVID-19 were included in the dataset. The repertoires were made available in a free public database intended to serve as a resource for research on the immune response to SARS-CoV-2. Samples came from the ongoing ImmuneRACE study (first 160 participants) plus 1,254 subjects from 6 global collaborators. A de-identified subject ID, COVID-19 status, age in years and sex were almost always included in the sample metadata. Where HLA class I and class II types were available, the types were taken from metadata supplied by the sample provider, not from assay-based typing. Study-level results and caveats: Clinical and demographic metadata were provided uncurated, with the amount varying by source and participant.

In the prospective study, participants were about 18 to 95 years old, resided in approximately 22 geographic areas of the United States, and were enrolled through a virtual design. In the prospective study, participants were assigned to cohorts based on the clinical history participants reported in a screening survey and a study questionnaire. Recovered participants in ImmuneRACE Cohort 3 were defined as having two consecutive negative NP/OP PCR tests, clearance from a healthcare professional, or resolution of symptoms. Mobile phlebotomists in the prospective study collected whole blood, serum and a nasopharyngeal or oropharyngeal swab from every participant. Additional blood draws and questionnaires over an approximately 2-month period could optionally be provided by prospective study participants. Prospective study blood samples were shipped either frozen or at room temperature before DNA extraction.

TCRbeta CDR3 regions were amplified from genomic DNA by means of the immunoSEQ Assay, a bias-controlled multiplex PCR. On the authors' methods: Nucleated cell counts per sample were estimated from amplification of reference gene primers within the assay. To quantify the absolute abundance of each unique TCRbeta CDR3 rearrangement, sequence reads were collapsed and filtered. Productive Simpson clonality was computed per sample as the square root of Simpson's diversity index over productive rearrangements. TCRdb took this table from immuneACCESS and kept in-frame rearrangements with V and J called. Such tables lack part of the clones; where checked against another copy, unresolved V genes explain under half of the gap, and the rest is unexplained. V and J calls plus clone size are reproduced from that table; the DNA served to infer D and trimming. In all, the sample holds roughly 220,000 clones, and approximately 80% of those were seen once. The top ten clonotypes cover 14% to 15% of the sample.

The sequenced sample was PBMCs or T cells enriched from blood (not recorded which). The chain is made from TRBV11-1 and TRBJ1-4; a confident D gene designation cannot be given. The TCR comes from a man aged 35 to 55 who had recovered from COVID-19. CDR3 sequence: CASSLVGSGTNEKLFF. The sequenced DNA is TGTGCCAGCAGCTTAGTAGGCTCCGGGACTAATGAAAAACTGTTTTTT.